Listed here are 20 T cell receptor beta chains from one sample, sequenced in a study of cytomegalovirus exposure and HLA in healthy donors. A multiplex PCR was run with 60 Vbeta primers and 13 Jbeta primers. Assay: immunoSEQ multiplex PCR; the TCRdb copy retains only in-frame clones and omits some. The data hold 150,000 to 250,000 clones, with 70% to 80% observed a single time. The specimen sequenced was PBMCs. All receptors come from a girl aged 10 to 17 in good health and CMV-seropositive.

This rearrangement joins TRBV6-5 to TRBJ2-1, with D possibly being TRBD1 (5 bases). The CDR3 is made up of 15 amino acids. Germline-derived CDR1 and CDR2 are MNHEY and SVGAGI. V was clipped by 7 bases and J by 2 bases, with 15 bases between them. For the CDR3, the DNA is TGTGCCAGCACCACGTTTTGGGGCCCCTACAATGAGCAGTTCTTC. This gives the protein CASTTFWGPYNEQFF.

The genes are TRBV7-2 and TRBJ2-2; perhaps TRBD1 as D (5 bases). The CDR3 length is 13 residues. Germline V gene lookup returns CDR1 SGHTA and CDR2 FQGNSA. Trimming shortened V by 2 bases and J by 7 bases, and 8 bases separated the two germline ends. This chain's CDR3 is CASSLSRGGELFF. CDR3 sequence (DNA): TGTGCCAGCAGCTTATCAAGGGGCGGGGAGCTGTTTTTT.

The CDR3 bases are TGTGCCAGCAGTTCATCCGGGACACTCTCCTACAATGAGCAGTTCTTC. This sequence encodes CASSSSGTLSYNEQFF. The rearrangement uses TRBV6-5 and TRBJ2-1; D might be TRBD1 (6 bases). Deletions cut 4 bases from V and 0 bases from J, with 13 bases between. This CDR3 contains 16 residues. Germline values: CDR1 MNHEY, CDR2 SVGAGI.

This chain connects TRBV6-5 to TRBJ1-4; a weak D match, TRBD1 (6 bases). The V gene's germline CDR1 is MNHEY and CDR2 SVGAGI. This CDR3 region has 16 residues. Trimming took off 2 bases at V and 4 bases at J, with 14 bases between the two ends. Here the CDR3 reads CASSYTSGDYNEKLFF. CDR3 nucleotides: TGTGCCAGCAGTTACACCTCAGGGGATTATAATGAAAAACTGTTTTTT.

This sequence joins TRBV4-1 and TRBJ2-7; TRBD1 might be the D (6 bases). Between the trimmed V and J ends, which lost 1 base and 3 bases, there was a span of 13 bases. The CDR3 has 15 amino acids. Germline V gene sequence: CDR1 MGHRA, CDR2 YSYEKL. The CDR3 region is CASSQVWGQDYEQYF. The CDR3 nucleotides are TGCGCCAGCAGCCAAGTTTGGGGGCAGGACTACGAGCAGTACTTC.

This sequence joins TRBV10-3 and TRBJ2-3, with 13 bases lining up with TRBD2. The germline V gene encodes CDR1 ENHRY and CDR2 SYGVKD. Trimming at V came to 2 bases and at J to 3 bases, leaving 5 bases not matched to a gene. The CDR3 has 17 residues. In nucleotides, the CDR3 is TGTGCCATCAGTGAGCCACTAGCGGGGGGGCAGACAGATACGCAGTATTTT. Its protein is CAISEPLAGGQTDTQYF.

This rearrangement joins TRBV14 to TRBJ2-7; 8 bases agree with TRBD1. This CDR3 is built from 14 residues. J gave up 3 bases and V 1 base, and 2 bases lay outside the gene matches. Germline V gene lookup returns CDR1 SGHDN and CDR2 FVKESK. In nucleotides, the CDR3 is TGTGCCAGCAGCCAAGCGACAGGGGTCTACGAGCAGTACTTC. Protein: CASSQATGVYEQYF.

V and J are TRBV7-2 and TRBJ1-1; 8 bases are a match to TRBD1. Trimming at V came to 5 bases and at J to 0 bases, leaving 2 bases not matched to a gene. This CDR3 region has 14 residues. From germline, CDR1 is SGHTA and CDR2 FQGNSA. The CDR3 nucleotides are TGTGCCAGCAGCGGACAGGGTTTGAACACTGAAGCTTTCTTT. It is translated as CASSGQGLNTEAFF.

The chain combines TRBV2 with TRBJ1-5; 7 nucleotides align to TRBD1. Germline CDR1 and CDR2: SNHLY and FYNNEI. V trimming: 4 bases; J trimming: 0 bases; junction bases outside the gene matches: 6. The CDR3 length is 16 residues. The CDR3 loop is CASSAQGGNSNQPQHF. CDR3 nucleotides: TGTGCCAGCAGTGCTCAGGGGGGAAATAGCAATCAGCCCCAGCATTTT.

The table lists this clone with a few counts. V and J are TRBV6-6 and TRBJ2-7; the D gene is possibly TRBD2 (6 bases). Deletions cut 6 bases from V and 1 base from J, with 16 bases between. Looked up from germline, CDR1 is MNHNY and CDR2 is SVGAGI (reference sequence). The CDR3 loop spans 15 amino acids. In nucleotides, the CDR3 is TGTGCCAGCAGCCCCACTAGCATTATTTCCTACGAGCAGTACTTC. Translating it yields CASSPTSIISYEQYF.

The chain uses TRBV7-2 and TRBJ2-7; 7 positions match TRBD1. The V gene's germline CDR1 is SGHTA and CDR2 FQGNSA. V shed 1 base, J shed 2 bases, and the junction held 8 bases outside the gene matches. The CDR3 contains 16 residues. The CDR3 loop reads CASSLEFPGTAYEQYF. CDR3 nucleotides: TGTGCCAGCAGCTTAGAGTTCCCCGGGACAGCCTACGAGCAGTACTTC.

The chain carries TRBV6-5 and TRBJ1-6; D is possibly TRBD1 (6 bases). Germline values: CDR1 MNHEY, CDR2 SVGAGI. This CDR3 has 13 residues. Trimming removed 6 bases at V and 13 bases at J, with 16 bases between. The CDR3 DNA reads as TGTGCCAGCAGCCGGGACAAGGGTATCCCCCTCCACTTT. Amino acids: CASSRDKGIPLHF.

This clone was seen a handful of times. The chain is built from TRBV9 and TRBJ1-4, with 7 bases identical to TRBD1. Germline trimming cut 3 bases from V and 5 bases from J; bases unmatched to any gene: 4. Looked up from germline, CDR1 is SGDLS and CDR2 is YYNGEE. The CDR3 consists of 14 residues. The CDR3 bases are TGTGCCAGCAGCGAACAGGGGTGGAATGAAAAACTGTTTTTT. Its translation is CASSEQGWNEKLFF.

The chain uses TRBV5-1 and TRBJ2-3; 7 bases map to TRBD2. With 0 bases clipped from V and 2 bases from J, the junction kept 0 bases outside the gene matches. Per the germline V gene, CDR1 is SGHRS and CDR2 is YFSETQ. The CDR3 has 14 residues. The CDR3 sequence: CASSLGDYTDTQYF. The CDR3 DNA is TGCGCCAGCAGCTTGGGGGACTACACAGATACGCAGTATTTT.

This clone was observed a handful of times. V gene TRBV7-6 combines with J gene TRBJ1-1; D unresolved. V lost 5 bases and J lost 0, with 7 bases in between. Per the germline V gene, CDR1 is SGHVS and CDR2 is FNYEAQ. The CDR3 is 13 residues long. CDR3 coding DNA: TGTGCCAGCAGCCACGACTTGAACACTGAAGCTTTCTTT. This gives the protein CASSHDLNTEAFF. The variable domain in full, completed from reference TRBV7-6 and TRBJ1-1, reads GAGVSQSPRYKVTKRGQDVALRCDPISGHVSLYWYRQALGQGPEFLTYFNYEAQQDKSGLPNDRFSAERPEGSISTLTIQRTEQRDSAMYRCASSHDLNTEAFFGQGTRLTVV.

This sequence joins TRBV4-3 and TRBJ2-7, with 8 bases matching TRBD2. Germline-derived CDR1 and CDR2 are LGHNA and YSLEER. The CDR3 runs to 15 residues. The J segment lost 3 bases and the V segment lost 1 base, leaving 5 bases of the junction unmatched. CDR3 region: CASSQGSSGGYEQYF. CDR3 coding DNA: TGCGCCAGCAGCCAAGGGTCGAGCGGGGGCTACGAGCAGTACTTC.

This clone has a handful of counts. This sequence joins TRBV4-3 and TRBJ1-6; D may be TRBD1 (6 bases). Germline loops: CDR1 LGHNA, CDR2 YSLEER. V was pared by 2 bases and J by 14 bases, with 19 bases between. CDR3 length equals 15 residues. The CDR3 DNA follows: TGCGCCAGCAGCCAAATCGGCCAGGGGCCTTTGGCCCTCCACTTT. Its translation: CASSQIGQGPLALHF.

This rearrangement joins TRBV2 to TRBJ2-7; D is unclear. Looked up from germline, CDR1 is SNHLY and CDR2 is FYNNEI. Trimming removed 11 bases at V and 5 bases at J, with 22 bases between. The CDR3 is 14 residues long. The CDR3 region is CASVKSQVTNEQYF. The CDR3 DNA reads TGTGCCTCCGTTAAGAGCCAGGTAACGAACGAGCAGTACTTC.

The chain employs TRBV4-3 and TRBJ1-2, with TRBD1 matching 7 bases. Germline trimming cut 3 bases from V and 8 bases from J; bases unmatched to any gene: 6. The germline gives CDR1 LGHNA, CDR2 YSLEER. This CDR3 region has 13 residues. DNA for the CDR3: TGCGCCAGCAGCCAGGGGCCAGGGGGAGGCTACACCTTC. It specifies CASSQGPGGGYTF.

The genes are TRBV5-1 and TRBJ1-2; no clear D. V was pared by 0 bases and J by 6 bases, with 9 bases between. This CDR3 spans 13 amino acids. Per germline, CDR1 SGHRS and CDR2 YFSETQ. CDR3 sequence: CASSLGITDGYTF. CDR3 nucleotides: TGCGCCAGCAGCTTGGGTATCACGGATGGCTACACCTTC.